What follows are 6 T cell receptor beta chains derived from one specimen sequenced in a study of Tregs in tolerant kidney transplant recipients. Generated by immunoSEQ multiplex PCR, the TCRdb table keeps only in-frame clones and is missing some. Among about 50,000 clones listed, about nine tenths were seen once. Recipients received nonmyeloablative bone marrow transplants from related graft donors, with transient mixed chimerism. Sample: CD8+ T cells from blood (PBMCs), taken 12 months after the transplant. These receptors were obtained from a human patient who received a combined kidney and bone marrow transplant. Some of these T cells may belong to the graft donor.

The V and J genes are TRBV19 and TRBJ1-2, with a possible D match to TRBD1 (6 bases). V was pared by 8 bases and J by 8 bases, with 18 bases between. CDR1 and CDR2 from the germline V gene are LNHDA and SQIVND (reference sequence). The length of the CDR3 is 13 residues. CDR3 bases: TGTGCCAGTTACGATTCGTTAGGGGGAGGCTACACCTTC. Its protein product is CASYDSLGGGYTF.

CDR3 sequence (DNA): TGTGCCAGCAGCTTAGCGGCGGGAGTAGGAAATGAGCAGTTCTTC. Its protein product is CASSLAAGVGNEQFF. V usage is TRBV13 and J usage is TRBJ2-1; the match to TRBD2 covers 7 bases. This CDR3 is built from 15 residues. Germline CDR1 is PRHDT and CDR2 is FYEKMQ (reference sequence). Losses at the gene ends were 1 base for V and 7 bases for J; bases not matched to a gene: 7.

V is TRBV7-6 and J is TRBJ1-3; a weak D match, TRBD1 (5 bases). CDR3 length: 15 residues. CDR1 SGHVS and CDR2 FNYEAQ come from the germline V gene. Trimming stripped 1 base from V and 2 bases from J, with 9 bases between. CDR3: CASSLGQGPGNTIYF. The CDR3, as DNA: TGTGCCAGCAGCTTAGGGCAGGGCCCTGGAAACACCATATATTTT.

This chain links TRBV27 with TRBJ1-5, with a possible D match to TRBD1 (6 bases). The germline CDR1 and CDR2 sequences are MNHEY and SMNVEV (reference sequence). The V end was cut by 2 bases, the J end by 7 bases, with 9 bases between. This CDR3 region has 13 residues. The CDR3 region has the DNA TGTGCCAGCAGTTTACAGGGGATACAGCCCCAGCATTTT. This sequence encodes CASSLQGIQPQHF.

The chain links TRBV6-6 to TRBJ2-2, with TRBD2 identical over 8 bases. CDR1 MNHNY and CDR2 SVGAGI come from the germline V gene (reference sequence). V lost 7 bases and J lost 7; bases outside the gene matches: 11. The CDR3 runs 15 residues. The CDR3 sequence is CASKREAGANGELFF. DNA of the CDR3: TGTGCCAGCAAAAGGGAAGCGGGAGCAAACGGGGAGCTGTTTTTT.

The genes are TRBV18 and TRBJ2-7; D possibly corresponds to TRBD2 (5 bases). V gave up 5 bases and J gave up 0 bases, with 23 bases separating them. The CDR3 sequence is 18 residues long. Germline CDR1 is KGHSH and CDR2 is LQKENI. This chain's CDR3 is CASSSPGTVTESSYEQYF. The CDR3 coding sequence is TGTGCCAGCTCATCCCCGGGAACTGTGACGGAGAGCTCCTACGAGCAGTACTTC.